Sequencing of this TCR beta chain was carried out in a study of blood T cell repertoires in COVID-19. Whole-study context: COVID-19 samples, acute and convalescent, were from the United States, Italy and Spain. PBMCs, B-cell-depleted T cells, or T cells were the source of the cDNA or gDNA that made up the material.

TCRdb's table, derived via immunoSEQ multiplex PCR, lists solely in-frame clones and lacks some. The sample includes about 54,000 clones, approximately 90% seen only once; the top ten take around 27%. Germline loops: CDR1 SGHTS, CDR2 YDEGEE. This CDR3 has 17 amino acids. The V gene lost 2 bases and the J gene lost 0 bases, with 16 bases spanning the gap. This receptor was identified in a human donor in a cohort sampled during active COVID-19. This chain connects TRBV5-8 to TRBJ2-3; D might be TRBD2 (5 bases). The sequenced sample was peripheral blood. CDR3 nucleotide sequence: TGTGCCAGCAGCTTCTTTGTGAGGGCCCCTAGCACAGATACGCAGTATTTT. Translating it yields CASSFFVRAPSTDTQYF.